This entry is about one T cell receptor beta chain. This record belongs to a study of control samples from healthy donors and cancer patients. The assay was immunoSEQ multiplex PCR, and TCRdb's table has in-frame clones only and misses some. The sample yields under 200,000 clones, 93% seen once. The length of the CDR3 is 16 residues. The J segment lost 2 bases and the V segment lost 5 bases, leaving 8 bases of the junction unmatched. Per the germline V gene, CDR1 is PRHDT and CDR2 is FYEKMQ (reference sequence). The chain recombines TRBV13 with TRBJ2-2; the match to TRBD1 covers 7 bases. Material: blood. This clonotype originated in a woman aged 55-75 years in good health. Written as DNA, the CDR3 is TGTGCCAGCAGCCCGAGACGAGGGGGCAACACCGGGGAGCTGTTTTTT. Residues: CASSPRRGGNTGELFF.